This T cell receptor (beta chain) came from a study of T cell changes during pregnancy in multiple sclerosis. The length of the CDR3 is 18 residues. The germline V gene encodes CDR1 SGHDN and CDR2 FVKESK. V gave up 1 base and J gave up 5 bases, with 23 bases separating them. The table came from immunoSEQ multiplex PCR; TCRdb's copy has only in-frame clones and leaves some out. The sample records under 50,000 clones, over 85% being singletons. This clonotype originated in a female donor with multiple sclerosis, enrolled in a pregnancy study. The rearrangement uses TRBV14 and TRBJ1-2; D remains ambiguous. Specimen: CD4+ T cells from peripheral blood mononuclear cells, collected before pregnancy. CDR3: CASSQASLPGIFGYGYTF. As DNA, the CDR3 is TGTGCCAGCAGCCAAGCTAGCCTCCCGGGGATTTTTGGATATGGCTACACCTTC. Variable domain in full (rest from reference TRBV14 and TRBJ1-2): EAGVTQFPSHSVIEKGQTVTLRCDPISGHDNLYWYRRVMGKEIKFLLHFVKESKQDESGMPNNRFLAERTGGTYSTLKVQPAELEDSGVYFCASSQASLPGIFGYGYTFGSGTRLTVV.